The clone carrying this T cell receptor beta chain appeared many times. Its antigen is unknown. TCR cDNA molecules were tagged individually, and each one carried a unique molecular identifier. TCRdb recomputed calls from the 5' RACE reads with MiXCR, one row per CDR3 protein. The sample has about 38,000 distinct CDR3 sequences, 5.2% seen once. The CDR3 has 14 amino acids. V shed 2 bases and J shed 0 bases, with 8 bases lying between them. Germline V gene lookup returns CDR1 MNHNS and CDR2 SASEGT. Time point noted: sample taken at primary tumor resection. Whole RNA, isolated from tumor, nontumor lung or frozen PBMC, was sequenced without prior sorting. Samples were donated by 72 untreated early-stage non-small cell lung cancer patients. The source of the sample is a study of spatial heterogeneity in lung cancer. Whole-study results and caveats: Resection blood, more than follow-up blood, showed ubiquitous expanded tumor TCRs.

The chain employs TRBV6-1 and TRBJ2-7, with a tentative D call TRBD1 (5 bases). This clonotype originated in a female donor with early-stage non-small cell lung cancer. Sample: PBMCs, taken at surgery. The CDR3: CASSESRASYEQYF. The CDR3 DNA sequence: TGTGCCAGCAGTGAATCCAGGGCCTCCTACGAGCAGTACTTC.